Listed here are 32 T cell receptor beta chains from one sample, sequenced in a study of tumor and adjacent non-tumor tissue in lung cancer. TCRbeta libraries were built with three rounds of nested PCR, modified from ARM-PCR. Via MiXCR, TCRdb re-called the multiplex PCR reads, giving one row per CDR3 protein. The sample lists approximately 66,000 distinct CDR3 sequences; around 61% were seen once. The template was RNA from unsorted bulk tissue. More than 3 cm separated this lung sample from the edge of the tumor. Sequenced material: distant non-tumor lung tissue. These receptor sequences come from a man between 65 and 85 years old with non-small cell lung cancer.

A word on this clonotype: A much larger clone differs by one base, so this may be a read error. This chain joins TRBV6-6 and TRBJ1-2; a weak D match, TRBD1 (5 bases). CDR1 is MNHNY and CDR2 is SVGAGI in the germline V gene (reference sequence). The CDR3 consists of 12 residues. In nucleotides, the CDR3 is TGTGCCATCACAGGAGGAATGTGGGGCTGCACCTTC. Residues: CAITGGMWGCTF.

This clonotype was counted ten times or more. The V call is TRBV20-1, the J call TRBJ2-5, with D unclear. Germline lookup yields CDR1 DFQATT and CDR2 SNEGSKA (reference sequence). The CDR3 is made up of 14 amino acids. Trimming removed 6 bases from V and 6 bases from J, with 20 bases in between. CDR3 loop: CSAASQGRLKTQYF. The CDR3 coding sequence is TGCAGTGCCGCGTCGCAAGGACGTCTGAAGACCCAGTACTTC.

This clonotype appeared many times. The V call is TRBV12-3 or TRBV12-4, the J call TRBJ2-7; 8 bases are a match to TRBD2. This CDR3 is 13 amino acids long. Germline trimming cut 8 bases from V and 7 bases from J; bases unmatched to any gene: 10. CDR3 sequence reads: CASATRGGGEQYF. CDR3 nucleotide sequence: TGTGCCAGCGCAACTCGGGGGGGCGGTGAGCAGTACTTC.

In this sample, this clonotype turned up many times. This chain connects TRBV5-5 to TRBJ2-2; no definite D call. Germline V lookup: CDR1 SGHKS, CDR2 YYEKEE (reference sequence). The ends were cut back, 2 bases at V and 5 bases at J, with 7 bases in the middle. The CDR3 extends over 13 amino acids. CDR3 amino acids: CASSFLDTGELFF. The CDR3 nucleotides are TGTGCCAGCAGCTTCCTCGATACCGGGGAGCTGTTTTTT.

The chain links TRBV11-2 to TRBJ2-7, with unresolved D. The CDR3 is made up of 15 amino acids. Trimming took off 1 base at V and 4 bases at J, with 14 bases between the two ends. The V gene's germline CDR1 is SGHAT and CDR2 FQNNGV. CDR3 sequence: CASSLAQFPTYEQYF. The CDR3 bases are TGTGCCAGCAGCTTAGCTCAGTTTCCGACGTACGAGCAGTACTTC. Complete variable domain (other parts from reference TRBV11-2 and TRBJ2-7): EAGVAQSPRYKIIEKRQSVAFWCNPISGHATLYWYQQILGQGPKLLIQFQNNGVVDDSQLPKDRFSAERLKGVDSTLKIQPAKLEDSAVYLCASSLAQFPTYEQYFGPGTRLTVT.

This clonotype was seen more than once but under ten times. This sequence joins TRBV7-8 and TRBJ2-1; 7 nucleotides match TRBD2. The germline gives CDR1 SGHVS, CDR2 FQNEAQ. This CDR3 is built from 14 residues. V trimming: 3 bases; J trimming: 6 bases; junction bases outside the gene matches: 5. The CDR3: CASSLGTTSNEQFF. The CDR3 DNA is TGTGCCAGCAGCTTGGGGACTACCTCCAATGAGCAGTTCTTC.

Of note for this clonotype: One end of the junction does not line up with germline, which may come from a read error. The chain combines TRBV4-2 with TRBJ2-2; possibly TRBD2 for D (5 bases). Germline CDR1 is LGHNA and CDR2 is YNFKEQ. This CDR3 spans 16 amino acids. The CDR3 DNA is TGTGCCAGCAGCCAAGAGACCGCGGCGATCACCGGGGAGCTATTTTTT. Residues: CASSQETAAITGELFF.

In its sample, this clonotype was seen once. A read error may be the cause here, since a much bigger clone is one base away. The chain joins TRBV6-6 to TRBJ1-5; D might be TRBD1 (6 bases). The CDR3 extends over 18 amino acids. The germline V gene has CDR1 MNHNY and CDR2 SVGAGI (reference sequence). CDR3 bases: TGTGCCAGCAGTAACCCCCCGGACAGACTACTTAGCAATCAGTCCCAGCATTTT. Translating it yields CASSNPPDRLLSNQSQHF.

This clonotype came up once. At one of its ends the junction is not consistent with the germline gene, which may arise from a read error. The chain uses TRBV5-1 and TRBJ2-6; 7 bases are a match to TRBD2. This CDR3 region has 19 residues. Germline V gene sequence: CDR1 SGHRS, CDR2 YFSETQ. The CDR3 nucleotides are TGCGCCAGCAGCGGGGGACGGGGGGATTTCGGCTCTGAGGCCAACGTCCTGACTTTC. Residues: CASSGGRGDFGSEANVLTF.

This clonotype showed up just once. An end of the junction differs from the germline gene, which may be a read error. The CDR3 reads CRVWRAEKLCF. CDR3 sequence (DNA): TGCCGCGTTTGGCGGGCTGAAAAACTGTGTTTT. The chain has TRBV29-1 and TRBJ1-4, with unresolved D. The CDR3 length is 11 residues. CDR1 and CDR2 (germline): SQVTM, ANQGSEA.

This clonotype occurred many times. This rearrangement joins TRBV5-4 to TRBJ2-5, with D possibly being TRBD1 or TRBD2 (5 bases each). The germline V gene encodes CDR1 SGHNT and CDR2 YYREEE (reference sequence). Trimming stripped 0 bases from V and 4 bases from J, with 13 bases between. The CDR3 has 15 residues. For the CDR3, the DNA is TGTGCCAGCAGCTTGGATGGGGGTGGGCGAGAGACCCAGTACTTC. Translation: CASSLDGGGRETQYF.

Note on this clonotype: Germline is not matched at one junction end, which may reflect a read error. The chain employs TRBV11-2 and TRBJ2-5; 12 nucleotides align to TRBD1. The CDR3 length is 15 residues. Germline V CDR1 and CDR2: SGHAT, FQNNGV. CDR3 bases: TGTGCCATCAGCCCGGGACAGGGGGCGTTGGAAACCCAGTATTTC. Amino acid sequence: CAISPGQGALETQYF. The variable domain in full, with the rest retrieved from reference TRBV11-2 and TRBJ2-5, is EAGVAQSPRYKIIEKRQSVAFWCNPISGHATLYWYQQILGQGPKLLIQFQNNGVVDDSQLPKDRFSAERLKGVDSTLKIQPAKLEDSAVYLCAISPGQGALETQYFGPGTRLLVL.

On this clonotype: Here the CDR3 omits its conserved ending phenylalanine or tryptophan, so a read error is the likely source. The gene calls are TRBV29-1 and TRBJ1-4; TRBD1 is a possible D gene (6 bases). CDR1 and CDR2 (germline): SQVTM, ANQGSEA. The CDR3 totals 13 residues. Trimming shortened V by 7 bases and J by 8 bases, and 17 bases separated the two germline ends. The CDR3 here is CSAGAGEREKLFS. The CDR3, as DNA: TGCAGCGCCGGGGCAGGGGAGAGGGAAAAACTGTTTTCG.

In regard to this clonotype: One end of the junction fails to match germline, which may point to a read error. The chain couples TRBV11-2 to TRBJ2-2, with 10 bases aligning to TRBD2. CDR3 length: 15 amino acids. CDR1 and CDR2 (germline): SGHAT, FQNNGV. CDR3 sequence: CVSSLGLAKTGELFF. The CDR3 nucleotides read TGTGTCAGCAGCCTGGGACTAGCGAAGACCGGGGAGCTGTTTTTT.

Note on this clonotype: One end of the junction varies from germline; a read error may be responsible. The chain has TRBV12-3 or TRBV12-4 and TRBJ2-4; the D gene is possibly TRBD1 (5 bases). The length of the CDR3 is 15 residues. For the CDR3, the DNA is TGTGGCAGCAGTTTCAAGGGGCAGATGCGGAACATTCAGTACTTC. Protein product: CGSSFKGQMRNIQYF.

This clonotype appeared a few times. The junction differs from germline at one of its ends, possibly a read error. The V gene is TRBV4-1, the J gene TRBJ2-3; 10 nucleotides match TRBD2. The germline V gene encodes CDR1 MGHRA and CDR2 YSYEKL. The CDR3 totals 19 residues. CDR3 in amino acids: CANSQRFGTSVFGTDTQYF. CDR3 bases: TGCGCCAACAGCCAACGGTTTGGGACTAGCGTATTCGGCACAGATACGCAGTATTTT.

In the case of this clonotype: The junction and the germline gene differ at one end; a read error may be behind it. The chain couples TRBV10-3 to TRBJ2-3; tentatively, D is TRBD1 or TRBD2 (5 bases each). Germline V gene data show CDR1 as ENHRY and CDR2 as SYGVKD. The CDR3 contains 14 residues. The CDR3 DNA reads TGTGCCATCAGGGATGACGAGAGGGGAGATGCGCAGTATTTT. Amino acids: CAIRDDERGDAQYF.

This clonotype has a count of ten or more. The chain couples TRBV11-2 to TRBJ1-1, with D tentatively TRBD1 (5 bases). The CDR3 runs 17 residues. Germline assignment: CDR1 SGHAT and CDR2 FQNNGV. V lost 2 bases and J lost 11, with 27 bases in between. The DNA for the CDR3 is TGTGCCAGCAGCTTACAGAGGCGGAGTGGCGGGGGAGACGGGGCTTTCTTT. This sequence encodes CASSLQRRSGGGDGAFF.

Concerning this clonotype: Germline is not matched at one junction end, which may reflect a read error. V usage is TRBV6-1 and J usage is TRBJ2-1, with 12 bases identical to TRBD2. The V gene's germline CDR1 is MNHNS and CDR2 SASEGT. The CDR3 length is 16 residues. The DNA for the CDR3 is TGTGTCAGCACACCGGGACTAGCGGGTAATTACAGTGAGCAGTTCTTC. The encoded protein is CVSTPGLAGNYSEQFF.

Only a few counts were recorded for this clonotype. A read error is possible here, since a much larger clone lies one base away. The V gene is TRBV29-1, the J gene TRBJ2-7, with 8 positions matching TRBD2. There are 13 residues in the CDR3. Trimming removed 7 bases from V and 3 bases from J; junction bases left unmatched: 8. Per the germline V gene, CDR1 is SQVTM and CDR2 is ANQGSEA. The chain's CDR3 is CSAQLAASYEQYF. Written as DNA, the CDR3 is TGCAGCGCTCAACTAGCGGCTAGCTACGAGCAGTACTTC.

This clonotype was seen many times. This chain connects TRBV5-4 to TRBJ1-2; perhaps TRBD1 as D (5 bases). There are 14 residues in the CDR3. Germline V gene sequence: CDR1 SGHNT, CDR2 YYREEE (reference sequence). V lost 0 bases and J 3 bases, leaving 9 bases between the germline ends. The CDR3 region is CASSLDRSDYGYTF. The CDR3 DNA sequence: TGTGCCAGCAGCTTGGACAGGTCGGACTATGGCTACACCTTC.

This clonotype was seen ten or more times. The chain uses TRBV10-3 and TRBJ2-2; TRBD2 might be the D (6 bases). There are 14 residues in the CDR3. Germline-derived CDR1 and CDR2 are ENHRY and SYGVKD. V was cut by 10 bases and J by 0 bases, with 12 bases left in between. The CDR3: CATLTSANTGELFF. The CDR3, as DNA: TGTGCCACACTGACTAGTGCGAACACCGGGGAGCTGTTTTTT.

The chain uses TRBV11-2 and TRBJ2-7; D not certain. Germline V gives CDR1 SGHAT, CDR2 FQNNGV. The CDR3 totals 14 residues. V gave up 8 bases and J gave up 5 bases, with 19 bases separating them. CDR3 DNA sequence: TGTGCCAGCGGCCCCCCCTCAGTAAGAAACGAGCAGTACTTC. Its protein product is CASGPPSVRNEQYF.

As for this clonotype: A read error may produce the germline difference seen at one junction end. V and J are TRBV19 and TRBJ2-1; D uncertain. Germline V gene data show CDR1 as LNHDA and CDR2 as SQIVND (reference sequence). The CDR3 length is 15 residues. The CDR3 sequence is CTSSIIPSSYNEQFF. CDR3 nucleotides: TGTACCAGTAGTATTATCCCTAGCTCCTACAATGAGCAGTTCTTC.

This chain links TRBV11-2 with TRBJ1-2, with D unresolved. Germline lookup yields CDR1 SGHAT and CDR2 FQNNGV. The CDR3 loop spans 13 amino acids. With 2 bases removed from V and 5 bases from J, the gap between germline ends came to 9 bases. CDR3 bases: TGTGCCAGCAGCTTAATTGGATGGTATGGCTACACCTTC. It translates to CASSLIGWYGYTF.

This clonotype was observed a handful of times. A much larger clone lies one base from this, so it may be a read error. DNA of the CDR3: TGTGCCATCGGTAGGCAGGGTAGTTACGAGCAGTACTTC. Translating it yields CAIGRQGSYEQYF. The V gene is TRBV10-3, the J gene TRBJ2-7, with D maybe TRBD1 (5 bases). Trimming pared 8 bases from V and 4 bases from J, leaving 15 bases between. The CDR3 contains 13 residues. Looked up from germline, CDR1 is ENHRY and CDR2 is SYGVKD.

To note about this clonotype: Likely a read error: the CDR3 ends without its conserved phenylalanine or tryptophan. V gene TRBV12-3 or TRBV12-4 combines with J gene TRBJ1-6, with D perhaps matching TRBD1 (6 bases). This CDR3 spans 13 amino acids. The CDR3 nucleotides are TGTGCCAACAGTTTGAGGGGGACACCACCCCTCCACATT. This encodes CANSLRGTPPLHI.

This clonotype was recorded many times. This chain uses TRBV5-4 with TRBJ2-5; no clear D gene. Trimming removed 5 bases from V and 0 bases from J, with 17 bases in between. Germline CDR1 SGHNT, CDR2 YYREEE (reference sequence). The CDR3 is 16 residues long. In DNA form, the CDR3 reads TGTGCCAGCAGTCCGGGCATTTTCGTGTACCAAGAGACCCAGTACTTC. Its protein product is CASSPGIFVYQETQYF. The whole variable domain, filled in from reference TRBV5-4 and TRBJ2-5, reads ETGVTQSPTHLIKTRGQQVTLRCSSQSGHNTVSWYQQALGQGPQFIFQYYREEENGRGNFPPRFSGLQFPNYSSELNVNALELDDSALYLCASSPGIFVYQETQYFGPGTRLLVL.

A word on this clonotype: One junction end does not reproduce the germline sequence, and a read error may be involved. This rearrangement joins TRBV29-1 to TRBJ2-1; D may be TRBD2 (5 bases). The CDR3 has 14 residues. Per germline, CDR1 SQVTM and CDR2 ANQGSEA. The CDR3 sequence is CGVEPGRLGNEQFF. For the CDR3, the DNA is TGCGGCGTTGAACCGGGGAGACTTGGGAATGAGCAGTTCTTC.

This clonotype appeared a single time. This may come from a read error, since a much larger clone is one base off. The CDR3 DNA follows: TGCAGTGCTTCCGGGCGGGGGACGGCTGAAGCTTTCTTT. It specifies CSASGRGTAEAFF. This chain connects TRBV20-1 to TRBJ1-1, with D maybe TRBD1 (5 bases). Germline V gives CDR1 DFQATT, CDR2 SNEGSKA (reference sequence). V dropped 5 bases and J dropped 6 bases, with 16 bases sitting between them. The length of the CDR3 is 13 residues.

This chain connects TRBV5-6 to TRBJ2-1, with TRBD1 matching 11 bases. Per the germline V gene, CDR1 is SGHDT and CDR2 is YYEEEE. The CDR3 has 15 residues. Trimming took 1 base from V and 9 from J; bases not matched to a gene: 6. The CDR3 DNA is TGTGCCAGCAGCTTGATACGGGACAGGGGGAGTGAGCAGTTCTTC. Residues: CASSLIRDRGSEQFF.

As for this clonotype: This sequence may be a read error, since a much larger clone differs from it by one base. J is TRBJ2-1 and V is TRBV20-1, with D maybe TRBD2 (5 bases). This CDR3 region has 12 residues. Germline V gives CDR1 DFQATT, CDR2 SNEGSKA (reference sequence). DNA for the CDR3: TGCAGTGCTTTGGGAGAACCCAATGGGCAGTTCTTC. Translating gives CSALGEPNGQFF.